This T cell receptor beta chain emerged from a study of technical replicates of blood from a handful of donors. Here immunoSEQ multiplex PCR was the method, and the copy in TCRdb shows in-frame clones only, minus some. The top ten clones hold about 0.41% of a sample with just over 75,000 clones, about 92% of them seen once. Per the germline V gene, CDR1 is LNHDA and CDR2 is SQIVND (reference sequence). J lost 9 bases, V lost 1 base, and 10 bases had no gene match. The CDR3 spans 15 residues. This clone was counted a single time. Specimen: T cells isolated from PBMCs. This TCR derives from a human donor in good health. The rearrangement links TRBV19 to TRBJ2-5, with 8 positions matching TRBD1. This CDR3 reads CASSIGETGVFSQYF. In nucleotides, the CDR3 is TGTGCCAGTAGTATAGGAGAGACAGGGGTGTTCTCCCAGTACTTC.